The 14 T cell receptor beta chains below were found in one sample sequenced in a study of T cells in localized non-small cell lung cancer. Libraries were prepared by immunoSEQ multiplex PCR; TCRdb keeps only in-frame clonotypes and omits some of them. Among fewer than 75,000 clones listed, approximately 84% were seen once. The starting material was peripheral blood, obtained before any cancer treatment. The receptor set was obtained from a female donor at least 60 years old with stage I lung adenocarcinoma.

The J gene is TRBJ2-7, the V gene TRBV2; D unclear. In germline, CDR1 is SNHLY, CDR2 FYNNEI. V shed 4 bases and J shed 10 bases, with 17 bases lying between them. This CDR3 contains 13 residues. The CDR3 DNA is TGTGCCAGCAGTGTCGGGTTCCCTACGGAACAGTACTTC. Translated: CASSVGFPTEQYF.

The CDR3 loop reads CASSGSLGQPQHF. The CDR3 bases are TGTGCCAGTAGTGGATCTCTTGGACAGCCCCAGCATTTT. The V call is TRBV19, the J call TRBJ1-5; D gene uncertain. CDR3 length: 13 residues. The germline V and J ends were trimmed by 5 bases and 7 bases, with 12 bases remaining between them. The germline gives CDR1 LNHDA, CDR2 SQIVND (reference sequence).

The rearrangement joins TRBV7-2 to TRBJ1-2, with 9 bases aligning to TRBD1. The germline V gene encodes CDR1 SGHTA and CDR2 FQGNSA. J was trimmed by 7 bases and V by 5 bases; bases with no gene match: 5. This CDR3 is built from 13 residues. Written as DNA, the CDR3 is TGTGCCAGCAGCAGAAGGACAGGGGTTGGCTACACCTTC. Its protein product is CASSRRTGVGYTF.

The chain carries TRBV5-1 and TRBJ2-2; 14 bases are a match to TRBD2. CDR1 and CDR2 (germline): SGHRS, YFSETQ. V lost 1 base to trimming and J lost 5 bases; unmatched junction nucleotides: 7. This CDR3 is built from 18 residues. The CDR3 DNA follows: TGCGCCAGCAGCTTGTTACCGGGACTAGCGGGAGTGACCGGGGAGCTGTTTTTT. Translating gives CASSLLPGLAGVTGELFF. The whole variable domain, remainder taken from reference TRBV5-1 and TRBJ2-2, is KAGVTQTPRYLIKTRGQQVTLSCSPISGHRSVSWYQQTPGQGLQFLFEYFSETQRNKGNFPGRFSGRQFSNSRSEMNVSTLELGDSALYLCASSLLPGLAGVTGELFFGEGSRLTVL.

The chain employs TRBV2 and TRBJ2-5; D is uncertain. CDR3 length: 13 residues. V was shortened by 3 bases and J by 2 bases, with 7 bases between the two germline ends. Germline CDR1 reads SNHLY; CDR2 reads FYNNEI. This CDR3 reads CASSDTVQETQYF. In DNA, the CDR3 is TGTGCCAGCAGTGATACAGTTCAAGAGACCCAGTACTTC.

The chain employs TRBV11-1 and TRBJ2-5, with a possible D match to TRBD1 (5 bases). Germline V gene data show CDR1 as SGHAT and CDR2 as FQDESV (reference sequence). The CDR3 extends over 15 amino acids. Trimming left V 4 bases short and J 5 bases short, with 17 bases between. The DNA for the CDR3 is TGTGCCAGCAGCTGGGGCAGGGCCATGTGGGAGACCCAGTACTTC. Translation: CASSWGRAMWETQYF.

The chain carries TRBV5-1 and TRBJ2-7; the D gene could be TRBD1 or TRBD2 (5 bases each). Germline CDR1 SGHRS, CDR2 YFSETQ. The CDR3 consists of 12 residues. V was cut by 4 bases and J by 12 bases, with 17 bases left in between. The CDR3 is CASSAGGLRGYF. The CDR3 coding sequence is TGCGCCAGCAGCGCGGGTGGCCTAAGGGGGTACTTC.

V is TRBV7-6 and J is TRBJ2-1, with D perhaps TRBD2 (5 bases). V lost 3 bases and J lost 0, with 9 bases in between. Germline V CDR1 and CDR2: SGHVS, FNYEAQ. CDR3 length equals 15 residues. Written as DNA, the CDR3 is TGTGCCAGCAGCTTTTCACGGGACTCCTACAATGAGCAGTTCTTC. Protein product: CASSFSRDSYNEQFF.

The count of this clone is one. This chain uses TRBV10-3 with TRBJ2-7; D uncertain. Germline CDR1 ENHRY, CDR2 SYGVKD. Trimming removed 10 bases from V and 2 bases from J, with 15 bases in between. The CDR3 is 13 residues long. The CDR3 spells CATSSDVAYEQYF. CDR3 coding DNA: TGTGCCACCAGCTCGGACGTTGCCTACGAGCAGTACTTC.

J is TRBJ2-3 and V is TRBV5-1; perhaps TRBD2 as D (5 bases). Germline values: CDR1 SGHRS, CDR2 YFSETQ. V was clipped by 4 bases and J by 5 bases, with 14 bases between them. The CDR3 has 14 residues. This chain's CDR3 is CASSPGRVGDTQYF. DNA of the CDR3: TGCGCCAGCAGCCCCGGGCGGGTTGGAGATACGCAGTATTTT.

CDR3 residues: CASSFGRGRGEGTGELFF. Written as DNA, the CDR3 is TGTGCCAGCAGTTTCGGCAGGGGGCGCGGGGAGGGCACCGGGGAGCTGTTTTTT. This chain joins TRBV27 and TRBJ2-2; TRBD1 might be the D (8 bases). Trimming removed 3 bases from V and 4 bases from J, with 21 bases in between. The germline V gene encodes CDR1 MNHEY and CDR2 SMNVEV (reference sequence). CDR3 length: 18 residues.

This clone was seen a handful of times. This chain uses TRBV10-3 with TRBJ1-1, with TRBD1 identical over 7 bases. V was pared by 7 bases and J by 1 base, with 3 bases of the junction left unmatched. The germline gives CDR1 ENHRY, CDR2 SYGVKD. There are 13 residues in the CDR3. CDR3 loop: CAITGQENTEAFF. In DNA, the CDR3 is TGTGCCATCACCGGACAGGAGAACACTGAAGCTTTCTTT.

The rearrangement links TRBV27 to TRBJ2-1; maybe TRBD1 (5 bases). CDR1 and CDR2 from the germline V gene are MNHEY and SMNVEV (reference sequence). Trimming shortened V by 2 bases and J by 7 bases, and 12 bases separated the two germline ends. The CDR3 has 14 residues. The CDR3 region is CASSLGDGQNEQFF. In DNA, the CDR3 is TGTGCCAGCAGTTTAGGGGATGGACAAAATGAGCAGTTCTTC.

This clone was found once. The chain combines TRBV9 with TRBJ2-2; D is undetermined. Per the germline V gene, CDR1 is SGDLS and CDR2 is YYNGEE. CDR3 length equals 17 residues. V gave up 2 bases and J gave up 6 bases, with 20 bases separating them. This CDR3 reads CASSVIYGGEFAGELFF. In nucleotides, the CDR3 is TGTGCCAGCAGCGTTATTTATGGTGGGGAATTTGCCGGGGAGCTGTTTTTT. Full variable domain (outside the CDR3, taken from reference TRBV9 and TRBJ2-2): DSGVTQTPKHLITATGQRVTLRCSPRSGDLSVYWYQQSLDQGLQFLIQYYNGEERAKGNILERFSAQQFPDLHSELNLSSLELGDSALYFCASSVIYGGEFAGELFFGEGSRLTVL.